One sample yielded the 14 T cell receptor beta chains listed below, sequenced in a study of OX40 agonist ivuxolimab in advanced cancers. Using immunoSEQ multiplex PCR, the repertoire was profiled, and TCRdb retains in-frame clones only, with some absent. The profile shows tens of thousands of clones, 84% of them singletons. The sequences come from CD4+ or CD8+ T cells sorted from blood, collected in a trial of the OX40 agonist ivuxolimab. These receptors all stem from an adult with an advanced solid tumor such as melanoma, head and neck, liver or kidney cancer.

This rearrangement joins TRBV29-1 to TRBJ1-4; D may be TRBD1 (5 bases). With 7 bases removed from V and 3 bases from J, the gap between germline ends came to 12 bases. The CDR3 covers 13 residues. Germline loops: CDR1 SQVTM, CDR2 ANQGSEA. The DNA of the CDR3 is TGCAGCGCCCAGGGACCGCCTAATGAAAAACTGTTTTTT. The encoded protein is CSAQGPPNEKLFF.

The genes are TRBV29-1 and TRBJ1-2; D call uncertain. The germline V gene encodes CDR1 SQVTM and CDR2 ANQGSEA. V was trimmed by 5 bases and J by 0 bases, leaving 10 bases between them. The CDR3 covers 13 residues. In nucleotides, the CDR3 is TGCAGCGTTATGGACGGCGCTAACTATGGCTACACCTTC. The encoded protein is CSVMDGANYGYTF.

The chain couples TRBV5-1 to TRBJ1-4; possible D gene TRBD1, 5 bases. The V gene's germline CDR1 is SGHRS and CDR2 YFSETQ. The CDR3 has 14 amino acids. The V end lost 0 bases, the J end lost 8 bases, and 11 bases lay between the germline ends. As DNA, the CDR3 is TGCGCCAGCAGCTTGGGCAGGGAAGGCGAAAAACTGTTTTTT. It encodes CASSLGREGEKLFF.

The CDR3 region is CASSRGDRETQYF. In DNA, the CDR3 is TGTGCCAGCAGTCGCGGGGACAGGGAGACCCAGTACTTC. The chain is built from TRBV28 and TRBJ2-5; 8 bases align to TRBD1. CDR3 length: 13 amino acids. Germline-derived CDR1 and CDR2 are MDHEN and SYDVKM. V shed 5 bases, J shed 5 bases, and the junction held 4 bases outside the gene matches.

J is TRBJ1-4 and V is TRBV28; D may be TRBD1 (5 bases). The CDR3 is 17 residues long. V was cut by 3 bases and J by 2 bases, with 16 bases left in between. Per the germline V gene, CDR1 is MDHEN and CDR2 is SYDVKM. The CDR3 DNA follows: TGTGCCAGCAGTTTCTCTCCCGGGGGGGGGACTAATGAAAAACTGTTTTTT. Translated: CASSFSPGGGTNEKLFF.

This chain links TRBV5-4 with TRBJ1-1, with D perhaps TRBD1 (5 bases). The CDR3 covers 13 residues. V was pared by 4 bases and J by 4 bases, with 11 bases between. The germline V gene encodes CDR1 SGHNT and CDR2 YYREEE (reference sequence). CDR3 amino acids: CASSRVGGTEAFF. Written as DNA, the CDR3 is TGTGCCAGCAGCCGCGTCGGGGGCACTGAAGCTTTCTTT.

This sequence joins TRBV28 and TRBJ2-7; D might be TRBD2 (5 bases). The germline V gene has CDR1 MDHEN and CDR2 SYDVKM. This CDR3 has 14 amino acids. V was clipped by 3 bases and J by 2 bases, with 11 bases between them. CDR3 protein: CASSFNGMAYEQYF. The CDR3 DNA is TGTGCCAGCAGTTTCAACGGGATGGCCTACGAGCAGTACTTC.

The rearrangement uses TRBV5-4 and TRBJ2-1; a weak D match, TRBD1 (6 bases). Deletions cut 1 base from V and 5 bases from J, with 13 bases between. Germline CDR1 reads SGHNT; CDR2 reads YYREEE (reference sequence). This CDR3 is 15 amino acids long. In DNA form, the CDR3 reads TGTGCCAGCAGCTTGCGCCAAGGACAGAACAATGAGCAGTTCTTC. This sequence encodes CASSLRQGQNNEQFF. The whole variable domain, remainder taken from reference TRBV5-4 and TRBJ2-1, is ETGVTQSPTHLIKTRGQQVTLRCSSQSGHNTVSWYQQALGQGPQFIFQYYREEENGRGNFPPRFSGLQFPNYSSELNVNALELDDSALYLCASSLRQGQNNEQFFGPGTRLTVL.

The rearrangement uses TRBV6-5 and TRBJ2-7; 9 bases map to TRBD1. From germline, CDR1 is MNHEY and CDR2 SVGAGI. V gave up 11 bases and J gave up 1 base; unmatched junction bases: 12. The CDR3 sequence is 15 residues long. The CDR3 DNA reads TGTGCCGCTTCAAGGCCCGGGACAGGGTCCTACGAGCAGTACTTC. Its translation is CAASRPGTGSYEQYF.

The chain couples TRBV6-1 to TRBJ2-3, with TRBD2 matching 7 bases. V was clipped by 2 bases and J by 5 bases; unmatched bases: 7. Germline V gives CDR1 MNHNS, CDR2 SASEGT. The CDR3 totals 15 residues. The CDR3 region is CASSEFGGGVDTQYF. The CDR3 DNA follows: TGTGCCAGCAGTGAATTCGGCGGGGGAGTAGATACGCAGTATTTT.

This clone was detected once. The chain links TRBV2 to TRBJ1-5; D possibly corresponds to TRBD1 (5 bases). CDR3 size: 14 residues. Trimming removed 7 bases at V and 2 bases at J, with 12 bases between. The germline gives CDR1 SNHLY, CDR2 FYNNEI. The CDR3 loop reads CASNRDGRNQPQHF. The CDR3, as DNA: TGTGCCAGCAACCGGGACGGGCGCAATCAGCCCCAGCATTTT. The variable domain in full, completed from reference TRBV2 and TRBJ1-5, reads EPEVTQTPSHQVTQMGQEVILRCVPISNHLYFYWYRQILGQKVEFLVSFYNNEISEKSEIFDDQFSVERPDGSNFTLKIRSTKLEDSAMYFCASNRDGRNQPQHFGDGTRLSIL.

The V call is TRBV5-4, the J call TRBJ2-1; D is uncertain. This CDR3 contains 11 residues. Germline V gene data show CDR1 as SGHNT and CDR2 as YYREEE (reference sequence). The V end was cut by 4 bases, the J end by 4 bases, with 3 bases between. CDR3 sequence: CASSTYNEQFF. The CDR3 DNA follows: TGTGCCAGCAGCACATACAATGAGCAGTTCTTC.

The V call is TRBV5-6, the J call TRBJ2-7; weak D call: TRBD1 (5 bases). Germline CDR1 is SGHDT and CDR2 is YYEEEE. This CDR3 contains 14 residues. Trimming removed 0 bases from V and 2 bases from J, with 9 bases in between. The CDR3 region is CASSLATGTYEQYF. CDR3 coding DNA: TGTGCCAGCAGCTTGGCAACAGGAACCTACGAGCAGTACTTC.

The V call is TRBV5-4, the J call TRBJ2-2; TRBD2 matches at 8 bases. CDR3 length equals 16 residues. CDR1 is SGHNT, CDR2 YYREEE, per germline (reference sequence). J gave up 4 bases and V 0 bases, and 5 bases lay outside the gene matches. Here the CDR3 reads CASSLGSGRSTGELFF. In nucleotides, the CDR3 is TGTGCCAGCAGCTTGGGGAGCGGGAGAAGCACCGGGGAGCTGTTTTTT.